Listed below are T cell receptor beta chains from one sample, sequenced in a study of blood T cell repertoires in COVID-19. Produced via immunoSEQ multiplex PCR; TCRdb's table is partial and in-frame only. The table includes around 80,000 clones, approximately 80% detected once. The sequencing sample was made of peripheral blood. All receptors come from a woman aged 80 or older with acute or convalescent COVID-19. CDR3s include the opening cysteine and the closing phenylalanine or tryptophan. A D gene is named only where the DNA matches it firmly. Size tells how often a clone was seen (once, few, many) or the class of an expanded clone, and some rows leave it out.

clone_size,v_call,d_call,j_call,cdr3_aa,cdr3_nt
.,TRBV11-2,.,TRBJ2-5,CASSQKETQYF,TGTGCCAGCAGCCAAAAAGAGACCCAGTACTTC
.,TRBV11-3,.,TRBJ1-1,CASSLPPGGTMNTEAFF,TGTGCCAGCAGCTTACCCCCCGGGGGAACTATGAACACTGAAGCTTTCTTT
.,TRBV27,.,TRBJ1-2,CASSLYRGTYGYTF,TGTGCCAGCAGTTTATATCGAGGCACCTATGGCTACACCTTC
.,TRBV3-1/TRBV3-2,TRBD1,TRBJ1-1,CASSRKGQGDTEAFF,TGTGCCAGCAGCCGCAAGGGACAGGGGGACACTGAAGCTTTCTTT
.,TRBV7-2,TRBD2,TRBJ2-2,CASSQNPPHSGGAGELFF,TGTGCCAGCAGTCAAAACCCCCCACATAGCGGGGGGGCCGGGGAGCTGTTTTTT
.,TRBV27,TRBD1,TRBJ1-1,CASSPYQGAPFEAFF,TGTGCCAGCAGCCCCTACCAGGGGGCCCCTTTTGAAGCTTTCTTT
.,TRBV7-8,.,TRBJ1-5,CASSFTRENQPQHF,TGTGCCAGCAGCTTCACCAGGGAAAATCAGCCCCAGCATTTT
once,TRBV11-2,.,TRBJ1-1,CASTAFPEAFF,TGTGCCAGCACAGCGTTCCCTGAAGCTTTCTTT
.,TRBV3-1/TRBV3-2,.,TRBJ2-6,CASSPVQESSGANVLTF,TGTGCCAGCAGCCCTGTGCAGGAAAGCTCTGGGGCCAACGTCCTGACTTTC
.,TRBV14,.,TRBJ2-5,CASSQGLDRETQYF,TGTGCCAGCAGCCAAGGACTTGACAGGGAGACCCAGTACTTC
.,TRBV10-3,.,TRBJ1-5,CASTPEENQPQHF,TGTGCCAGCACCCCAGAGGAGAATCAGCCCCAGCATTTT
.,TRBV25-1,.,TRBJ1-2,CASSERGQGGYGYTF,TGTGCCAGCAGTGAAAGGGGCCAGGGCGGCTATGGCTACACCTTC
.,TRBV12-5,.,TRBJ2-3,CASGRGDTQYF,TGTGCTAGTGGCCGGGGAGATACGCAGTATTTT
.,TRBV5-1,TRBD1,TRBJ1-2,CASSLRQGKLHTF,TGCGCCAGCAGCTTAAGACAGGGGAAACTCCACACCTTC
.,TRBV27,.,TRBJ1-5,CASSLGPVQPQHF,TGTGCCAGCAGTTTAGGTCCGGTCCAGCCCCAGCATTTT
.,TRBV4-2,TRBD2,TRBJ2-1,CASSQDPGTSGGNEQFF,TGTGCCAGCAGCCAAGATCCCGGGACTAGTGGAGGGAATGAGCAGTTCTTC
few,TRBV7-2,TRBD2,TRBJ2-1,CASSPRLAGLVNEQFF,TGTGCCAGCAGCCCCCGCCTAGCGGGGTTAGTCAATGAGCAGTTCTTC
.,TRBV2,TRBD1,TRBJ1-5,CASSADRGNQPQHF,TGTGCCAGCAGCGCCGACAGGGGTAATCAGCCCCAGCATTTT
.,TRBV5-1,TRBD2,TRBJ2-2,CASHAGVGNTGELFF,TGCGCCAGCCACGCGGGGGTGGGGAACACCGGGGAGCTGTTTTTT
.,TRBV6-2/TRBV6-3,TRBD1,TRBJ2-1,CASSNRDRGNDEQFF,TGTGCCAGCAGTAACCGGGACAGGGGGAATGATGAGCAGTTCTTC
.,TRBV7-9,TRBD1,TRBJ1-3,CASSPTGGNTIYF,TGTGCCAGCAGCCCGACAGGGGGAAACACCATATATTTT
.,TRBV30,.,TRBJ1-5,CAWTPGGGIHHTSRGNQPQHF,TGTGCCTGGACCCCGGGGGGCGGAATCCACCACACATCTAGGGGCAATCAGCCCCAGCATTTT
once,TRBV24-1,TRBD1,TRBJ2-7,CATSDAGGKYEQYF,TGTGCCACCAGTGATGCAGGGGGCAAATACGAGCAGTACTTC
.,TRBV9,TRBD2,TRBJ2-1,CASSISGGAYNEQFF,TGTGCCAGCAGCATTAGCGGGGGGGCCTACAATGAGCAGTTCTTC
.,TRBV27,.,TRBJ2-1,CASSAEVYNEQFF,TGTGCCAGCAGCGCGGAGGTTTACAATGAGCAGTTCTTC
.,TRBV4-3,.,TRBJ2-1,CASSQGTLRGNEQFF,TGCGCCAGCAGCCAAGGCACTCTACGCGGGAATGAGCAGTTCTTC
.,TRBV7-9,TRBD1,TRBJ1-1,CASSLRTGLNTEAFF,TGTGCCAGCAGCCTAAGGACAGGGCTGAACACTGAAGCTTTCTTT
.,TRBV10-3,TRBD1,TRBJ1-4,CAISTPRTGATNEKLFF,TGTGCCATCAGTACTCCCCGGACAGGTGCAACTAATGAAAAACTGTTTTTT
.,TRBV7-2,.,TRBJ1-2,CASSLGDNRAYGYTF,TGTGCCAGCAGTCTAGGGGATAACAGGGCCTATGGCTACACCTTC
.,TRBV19,.,TRBJ1-2,CASSVQYYGYTF,TGTGCCAGTAGTGTCCAATACTATGGCTACACCTTC
.,TRBV29-1,TRBD2,TRBJ2-2,CSVGLAGANGELFF,TGCAGCGTAGGACTAGCGGGGGCGAACGGGGAGCTGTTTTTT
.,TRBV4-3,TRBD2,TRBJ2-1,CASSQDSRGGYSEQFF,TGCGCCAGCAGCCAAGACTCGCGGGGGGGCTATAGTGAGCAGTTCTTC
.,TRBV6-1,.,TRBJ1-1,CASSEVSAGAARNTEAFF,TGTGCCAGCAGTGAAGTTTCGGCAGGGGCCGCTAGGAACACTGAAGCTTTCTTT
.,TRBV7-9,TRBD1,TRBJ1-6,CASSSGTGSSPLHF,TGTGCCAGCAGCTCTGGGACAGGTAGTTCACCCCTCCACTTT
once,TRBV19,TRBD2,TRBJ2-3,CASSMGGEGPYTDTQYF,TGTGCCAGTAGTATGGGGGGGGAGGGACCCTACACAGATACGCAGTATTTT
.,TRBV30,TRBD1,TRBJ2-7,CAWSVLGQSYEQYF,TGTGCCTGGAGTGTACTGGGACAGTCCTACGAGCAGTACTTC
.,TRBV29-1,.,TRBJ1-5,CSVAGSNQPQHF,TGCAGCGTTGCGGGAAGCAATCAGCCCCAGCATTTT
.,TRBV7-2,.,TRBJ1-2,CASSLGGRYGYTF,TGTGCCAGCAGCTTAGGGGGGCGCTATGGCTACACCTTC
.,TRBV5-6,.,TRBJ1-6,CASSLATDYSPLHF,TGTGCCAGCAGCTTGGCGACGGACTATTCACCCCTCCACTTT
.,TRBV29-1,TRBD2,TRBJ2-5,CSVENPGGRYQETQYF,TGCAGCGTTGAAAATCCGGGAGGGAGGTACCAAGAGACCCAGTACTTC
few,TRBV28,.,TRBJ1-6,CASNQSRGRSSPLHF,TGTGCCAGCAACCAATCCAGGGGAAGGAGTTCACCCCTCCACTTT
.,TRBV18,TRBD1,TRBJ2-7,CASSPNRGSSYEQYF,TGTGCCAGCTCACCCAACAGGGGATCGAGCTACGAGCAGTACTTC
.,TRBV19,.,TRBJ2-3,CASSNLGGADTQYF,TGTGCCAGTAGTAACCTGGGCGGGGCAGATACGCAGTATTTT
.,TRBV18,TRBD1,TRBJ2-2,CASSPLYGSAGGDTGELFF,TGTGCCAGCTCACCACTTTACGGGTCGGCAGGGGGCGACACCGGGGAGCTGTTTTTT
.,TRBV6-5,.,TRBJ2-3,CASRDIDTQYF,TGTGCCAGCAGGGACATTGACACGCAGTATTTT
.,TRBV6-6,.,TRBJ1-4,CASQQQNTNEKLFF,TGTGCCAGCCAACAACAGAACACTAATGAAAAACTGTTTTTT
.,TRBV7-2,.,TRBJ1-1,CASSFGGNTEAFF,TGTGCCAGCAGCTTCGGGGGGAACACTGAAGCTTTCTTT
once,TRBV10-3,.,TRBJ1-2,CAISESGIQNYGYTF,TGTGCCATCAGTGAGTCCGGGATCCAGAACTATGGCTACACCTTC